The entry that follows covers one T cell receptor beta chain sequence. Its antigen remains unidentified. This table comes from immunoSEQ multiplex PCR, and its TCRdb copy is limited to in-frame clones, with some not included. The sample contains tens of thousands of clones, roughly four fifths of which appear only once. Focal radiation with ipilimumab CTLA-4 blockade was given to patients with chemo-refractory metastatic non-small-cell lung cancer. The CDR3 has 16 amino acids. Germline loops: CDR1 SGHRS, CDR2 YFSETQ. Trimming removed 0 bases from V and 6 bases from J, with 15 bases in between. The sample belongs to a study of radiotherapy plus CTLA-4 blockade in lung cancer. Whole-study context: Objective responses occurred in about a sixth of patients; around 30% had disease control.

General observations from the study: An expansion of tumor-derived TCR clones occurred in blood after radiotherapy plus ipilimumab. Reports state that early shifts in blood T cell clones, with interferon-beta, best predicted response.

The source is a human donor with non-small cell lung cancer that progressed on radiotherapy plus ipilimumab. This sequence joins TRBV5-1 and TRBJ2-2; weak D call: TRBD1 (5 bases). The specimen was peripheral blood, collected from a patient treated with radiotherapy plus ipilimumab. The CDR3: CASSLVRGFVSGELFF. The CDR3 DNA reads TGCGCCAGCAGCTTGGTTAGGGGTTTTGTTTCCGGGGAGCTGTTTTTT. The full variable domain, completed using reference TRBV5-1 and TRBJ2-2, is KAGVTQTPRYLIKTRGQQVTLSCSPISGHRSVSWYQQTPGQGLQFLFEYFSETQRNKGNFPGRFSGRQFSNSRSEMNVSTLELGDSALYLCASSLVRGFVSGELFFGEGSRLTVL.